This record concerns one T cell receptor beta chain sequence. This specimen belongs to a study of blood T cell repertoires in COVID-19. Study context: The study drew acute and convalescent COVID-19 samples from the United States, Italy and Spain. The analysed material was cDNA or gDNA that came from T cells, B-cell-depleted T cells, or PBMCs.

Methods used by the authors: Amplified reference gene primers provided the basis for estimating nucleated cell counts. The repertoire was sequenced with immunoSEQ multiplex PCR; TCRdb's copy has only in-frame clones and lacks some. That table furnishes V, J and clone size, whereas the DNA furnished D and trimming. The data hold 150,000 to 200,000 clones, with roughly 84% observed a single time. V was clipped by 0 bases and J by 5 bases; unmatched bases: 15. CDR3 length equals 18 residues. Germline assignment: CDR1 SGHVS and CDR2 FNYEAQ. The sequenced sample consisted of peripheral blood. The chain carries TRBV7-6 and TRBJ2-7; TRBD2 aligns across 8 bases. This sequence was found in a human donor with acute or convalescent COVID-19. The donor label of this sample is uncertain. CDR3 amino acids: CASSLAQVRGRSPHEQYF. In DNA, the CDR3 is TGTGCCAGCAGCTTAGCGCAAGTACGCGGGAGGTCCCCCCACGAGCAGTACTTC.